This entry describes one TCR beta chain. The antigen remains undetermined. Data came from immunoSEQ multiplex PCR; TCRdb stores just in-frame clones and leaves some out. The sample consists of fewer than 130,000 clones, approximately 89% of them appearing once. This sample is drawn from a study of OX40 agonist ivuxolimab in advanced cancers. Turning to the study itself: A diagnosis of hepatocellular carcinoma, melanoma, renal cell or head and neck cancer was present in dose-escalation patients. A male proportion of just over 80% was recorded, with mean age approximately 57 years and range roughly 20 to 90. Overall study results and limits: In general, CD8+ T cells held more expanded clones than CD4+ did, on average.

Samples of blood were obtained at baseline, on cycle 4 day 1, and on cycle 7 day 1. This CDR3 is 13 amino acids long. V was trimmed by 4 bases and J by 4 bases, leaving 7 bases between them. Per germline, CDR1 SEHNR and CDR2 FQNEAQ (reference sequence). The TCR comes from an adult with an advanced solid tumor such as melanoma, head and neck, liver or kidney cancer. The V and J genes are TRBV7-9 and TRBJ1-4; the D is unclear. Sequenced here: CD4+ or CD8+ T cells sorted from blood, sampled in a trial of the OX40 agonist ivuxolimab. The CDR3 nucleotides read TGTGCCAGCAGCTACCAGAGTAATGAAAAACTGTTTTTT. As protein: CASSYQSNEKLFF. The whole variable domain, remainder taken from reference TRBV7-9 and TRBJ1-4, is DTGVSQNPRHKITKRGQNVTFRCDPISEHNRLYWYRQTLGQGPEFLTYFQNEAQLEKSRLLSDRFSAERPKGSFSTLEIQRTEQGDSAMYLCASSYQSNEKLFFGSGTQLSVL.